This TCR beta chain is drawn from a study of T-cell reconstitution after alpha-beta-depleted transplantation in children. Study-wide results and limits: Reports say that about two months after transplant, the alpha-beta T cells came out of several hundred graft clones that had expanded.

Unique molecular identifiers were incorporated when the TCRbeta library was constructed. TCRdb redid the calling of the PCR reads with MiXCR, one entry per CDR3 protein. The data show around 450,000 distinct CDR3 sequences, about 10% seen once. This clonotype appeared many times. Antigen unknown. This CDR3 has 14 amino acids. V was cut by 6 bases and J by 7 bases, with 16 bases left in between. The sample was PBMCs, taken before TCRalphabeta/CD19-depleted stem cell transplant. The gene calls are TRBV12-3 or TRBV12-4 and TRBJ2-1; D possibly corresponds to TRBD2 (7 bases). This sequence was found in a child aged 2-9 years with inherited bone marrow failure, due to receive a stem cell transplant. The DNA of the CDR3 is TGTGCCAGCAGCTGGGGGGGGCCCCGAAATGAGCAGTTCTTC. Protein sequence: CASSWGGPRNEQFF.